This TCR beta chain was observed in a study of cytomegalovirus exposure and HLA in healthy donors. Study-level results: HLA allele associations emerged for 16,951 TCR beta sequences in a later analysis, at 0.05 false discovery rate.

This clone was picked up one time. Its antigen is unidentified. In the PCR, 60 Vbeta and 13 Jbeta primers were used. Repertoires were generated with immunoSEQ multiplex PCR, while TCRdb's copy carries only in-frame clones and drops some. The repertoire consists of more than 110,000 clones, with 76% occurring once and the leading ten covering approximately 4%. The V and J ends lost 2 bases and 0 bases respectively, with 7 bases between them. Germline V gene sequence: CDR1 LNHDA, CDR2 SQIVND (reference sequence). The CDR3 is made up of 15 amino acids. The rearrangement uses TRBV19 and TRBJ2-2; D gene uncertain. The source of this sequence is a man aged 18 to 29 in good health and CMV-seronegative. Sequenced material: PBMCs. The CDR3 loop reads CASSITIANTGELFF. The CDR3 region has the DNA TGTGCCAGTAGTATAACTATCGCGAACACCGGGGAGCTGTTTTTT.